Below, 24 T cell receptor beta chains from the same sample are listed, as sequenced in a study of graft-versus-host responses after intestinal transplantation. The method was immunoSEQ multiplex PCR; TCRdb's version includes in-frame clones alone and lacks a portion of them. The sample includes 11,000 to 15,000 clones, 35% to 45% of them seen just once. The study plated roughly 200,000 CFSE-labeled responders with roughly 200,000 irradiated, violet-dye-labeled stimulators. Sequencing used alloreactive CD8+ T cells from a mixed lymphocyte reaction culture, obtained before intestinal transplant. Subset in this sample: CFSE-low proliferating T cells sorted from roughly six-day pre-transplant mixed lymphocyte reaction (GvH or HvG direction). These receptors all stem from a human patient who received an intestinal transplant.

The rearrangement joins TRBV27 to TRBJ2-7; D perhaps matches TRBD2 (5 bases). The CDR3 is 13 residues long. The ends were cut back, 6 bases at V and 7 bases at J, with 16 bases in the middle. The germline CDR1 and CDR2 sequences are MNHEY and SMNVEV (reference sequence). CDR3 loop: CASSSGPMGEQYF. CDR3 sequence (DNA): TGTGCCAGCAGCAGCGGACCCATGGGGGAGCAGTACTTC.

This sequence joins TRBV19 and TRBJ1-5; D uncertain. This CDR3 region has 16 residues. Trimming stripped 5 bases from V and 2 bases from J, with 16 bases between. Germline CDR1 reads LNHDA; CDR2 reads SQIVND (reference sequence). This chain's CDR3 is CASSAPVGEGNQPQHF. As DNA, the CDR3 is TGTGCCAGTAGTGCCCCGGTTGGGGAGGGCAATCAGCCCCAGCATTTT. Looking up the rest from reference TRBV19 and TRBJ1-5 gives the full variable domain: DGGITQSPKYLFRKEGQNVTLSCEQNLNHDAMYWYRQDPGQGLRLIYYSQIVNDFQKGDIAEGYSVSREKKESFPLTVTSAQKNPTAFYLCASSAPVGEGNQPQHFGDGTRLSIL.

The chain is built from TRBV7-9 and TRBJ2-5; 12 bases align to TRBD2. CDR1 is SEHNR and CDR2 is FQNEAQ in the germline V gene (reference sequence). The CDR3 loop spans 17 amino acids. The J segment lost 5 bases and the V segment lost 4 bases, leaving 11 bases of the junction unmatched. Written as DNA, the CDR3 is TGTGCCAGCAGCTGGGGACTAGCGGGCACGTCCGCGGAGACCCAGTACTTC. As protein: CASSWGLAGTSAETQYF.

The rearrangement joins TRBV2 to TRBJ2-3; the match to TRBD2 covers 8 bases. The CDR3 spans 16 residues. The V gene end was trimmed by 2 bases and the J gene end by 2 bases; junction bases not matched to a gene: 6. CDR1 and CDR2 from the germline V gene are SNHLY and FYNNEI. The CDR3 protein is CASSEFAGGSTDTQYF. CDR3 in DNA: TGTGCCAGCAGTGAATTTGCGGGAGGCTCCACAGATACGCAGTATTTT. Drawing the rest from reference TRBV2 and TRBJ2-3, the complete variable domain is EPEVTQTPSHQVTQMGQEVILRCVPISNHLYFYWYRQILGQKVEFLVSFYNNEISEKSEIFDDQFSVERPDGSNFTLKIRSTKLEDSAMYFCASSEFAGGSTDTQYFGPGTRLTVL.

The V call is TRBV29-1, the J call TRBJ2-3; D is unresolved. The CDR3 length is 10 residues. Trimming removed 7 bases at V and 3 bases at J, with 5 bases between. The germline gives CDR1 SQVTM, CDR2 ANQGSEA. CDR3 bases: TGCAGCGCCCAAACAGATACGCAGTATTTT. It encodes CSAQTDTQYF.

V and J are TRBV4-1 and TRBJ1-5; 8 bases align to TRBD1. The CDR3 extends over 16 amino acids. V lost 0 bases to trimming and J lost 6 bases; unmatched junction nucleotides: 7. Germline values: CDR1 MGHRA, CDR2 YSYEKL. CDR3 DNA sequence: TGCGCCAGCAGCCAAGATGAAGACAGGGGTCGTCAGCCCCAGCATTTT. This sequence encodes CASSQDEDRGRQPQHF.

V is TRBV4-3 and J is TRBJ1-5, with D perhaps matching TRBD1 (5 bases). From germline, CDR1 is LGHNA and CDR2 YSLEER. CDR3 length equals 13 residues. Trimming stripped 0 bases from V and 7 bases from J, with 7 bases between. The CDR3 sequence is CASSQDRAQPQHF. For the CDR3, the DNA is TGCGCCAGCAGCCAAGACAGGGCCCAGCCCCAGCATTTT.

CDR3 protein: CASSQVISTGGLYEQYF. The CDR3, as DNA: TGTGCCAGCAGCCAAGTGATTTCAACGGGAGGTCTCTACGAGCAGTACTTC. The chain couples TRBV4-2 to TRBJ2-7; 7 positions agree with TRBD2. V lost 1 base to trimming and J lost 3 bases; unmatched junction nucleotides: 12. Germline lookup yields CDR1 LGHNA and CDR2 YNFKEQ. The CDR3 consists of 17 residues.

This clone is classed as medium-sized. The rearrangement joins TRBV6-5 to TRBJ2-1; 14 nucleotides line up with TRBD2. The germline V gene encodes CDR1 MNHEY and CDR2 SVGAGI. There are 15 residues in the CDR3. Losses at the gene ends were 5 bases for V and 8 bases for J; bases not matched to a gene: 5. The DNA of the CDR3 is TGTGCCAGCAGTAGACTAGCGGGAGGGTCCGATGAGCAGTTCTTC. This sequence encodes CASSRLAGGSDEQFF.

This clone is labeled as medium-sized. This chain joins TRBV6-5 and TRBJ2-7; possibly TRBD1 for D (6 bases). V lost 6 bases, J lost 0 bases, and 15 bases lay in between. This CDR3 comprises 15 residues. Germline-derived CDR1 and CDR2 are MNHEY and SVGAGI. The CDR3 protein is CASRPFGQISYEQYF. The DNA for the CDR3 is TGTGCCAGCAGGCCTTTCGGACAGATCTCCTACGAGCAGTACTTC.

The CDR3 loop reads CASSNGQGAGAFF. The CDR3 bases are TGTGCCAGCAGCAACGGACAGGGGGCGGGGGCTTTCTTT. This chain joins TRBV7-9 and TRBJ1-1, with 11 bases that match TRBD1. From germline, CDR1 is SEHNR and CDR2 FQNEAQ (reference sequence). The CDR3 sequence is 13 residues long. V shed 5 bases and J 11 bases; nucleotides not matched to a gene: 7.

By share, this clone counts as medium-sized (0.01 to 0.1%). This chain uses TRBV30 with TRBJ1-1; TRBD1 aligns across 8 bases. This CDR3 region has 13 residues. Germline CDR1 and CDR2: GTSNPN and SVGIG (reference sequence). Losses at the gene ends were 1 base for V and 5 bases for J; bases not matched to a gene: 3. The CDR3 sequence is CAWSAGGWTEAFF. CDR3 nucleotides: TGTGCCTGGAGTGCAGGGGGCTGGACTGAAGCTTTCTTT.

The V gene is TRBV4-1, the J gene TRBJ2-2; maybe TRBD1 (5 bases). V was clipped by 0 bases and J by 7 bases, with 6 bases between them. The germline V gene has CDR1 MGHRA and CDR2 YSYEKL. The CDR3 loop spans 13 amino acids. This chain's CDR3 is CASSQDQGGELFF. CDR3 nucleotides: TGCGCCAGCAGCCAAGATCAGGGCGGGGAGCTGTTTTTT.

The rearrangement uses TRBV5-1 and TRBJ2-3, with D perhaps TRBD2 (5 bases). The CDR3 spans 15 residues. CDR1 is SGHRS and CDR2 is YFSETQ in the germline V gene. V gave up 0 bases and J gave up 6 bases, with 14 bases separating them. The DNA for the CDR3 is TGCGCCAGCAGCTTGGCCTGGGAGTTAGGGGATACGCAGTATTTT. This gives the protein CASSLAWELGDTQYF. Full variable domain (missing parts from reference TRBV5-1 and TRBJ2-3): KAGVTQTPRYLIKTRGQQVTLSCSPISGHRSVSWYQQTPGQGLQFLFEYFSETQRNKGNFPGRFSGRQFSNSRSEMNVSTLELGDSALYLCASSLAWELGDTQYFGPGTRLTVL.

In this sample, this clone turned up a few times. The V gene is TRBV4-1, the J gene TRBJ2-7; D gene ambiguous. This CDR3 has 16 amino acids. Trimming removed 0 bases at V and 2 bases at J, with 14 bases between. Per the germline V gene, CDR1 is MGHRA and CDR2 is YSYEKL. The CDR3 DNA reads as TGCGCCAGCAGCCAAGATGAGATAGCCGTTACCTACGAGCAGTACTTC. Translated, it gives CASSQDEIAVTYEQYF.

By sample share, this clone is medium-sized. The chain joins TRBV6-5 to TRBJ1-6; 7 bases fit TRBD1. CDR1 and CDR2 (germline): MNHEY, SVGAGI. V trimming: 3 bases; J trimming: 15 bases; junction bases outside the gene matches: 8. CDR3 length: 13 amino acids. CDR3: CASSYGDSQDLHF. CDR3 coding DNA: TGTGCCAGCAGTTATGGGGACAGCCAAGACCTCCACTTT.

In this sample, this clone turned up a few times. This chain links TRBV28 with TRBJ2-3; maybe TRBD2 (7 bases). The V gene's germline CDR1 is MDHEN and CDR2 SYDVKM. The CDR3 totals 15 residues. V was clipped by 5 bases and J by 6 bases, with 18 bases between them. In DNA form, the CDR3 reads TGTGCCAGCAGTCCCCTCGGGGGGCGTACGGATACGCAGTATTTT. It codes for CASSPLGGRTDTQYF. The full variable domain, with the rest looked up from reference TRBV28 and TRBJ2-3, is DVKVTQSSRYLVKRTGEKVFLECVQDMDHENMFWYRQDPGLGLRLIYFSYDVKMKEKGDIPEGYSVSREKKERFSLILESASTNQTSMYLCASSPLGGRTDTQYFGPGTRLTVL.

The chain carries TRBV27 and TRBJ1-2; 7 bases map to TRBD1. The CDR3 totals 16 residues. With 4 bases clipped from V and 8 bases from J, the junction kept 16 bases outside the gene matches. The germline V gene encodes CDR1 MNHEY and CDR2 SMNVEV (reference sequence). CDR3 residues: CASSWTGQWNVYGYTF. DNA for the CDR3: TGTGCCAGCAGTTGGACGGGACAGTGGAACGTCTACGGCTACACCTTC.

This clone was recorded only once. This chain connects TRBV19 to TRBJ2-1, with 9 positions matching TRBD1. Germline assignment: CDR1 LNHDA and CDR2 SQIVND (reference sequence). CDR3 length: 14 residues. V was clipped by 7 bases and J by 9 bases; unmatched bases: 10. For the CDR3, the DNA is TGTGCCAGTAATCCGGGACAGGGTTTCGGTGAGCAGTTCTTC. Its protein product is CASNPGQGFGEQFF.

V and J are TRBV6-5 and TRBJ2-1; D may be TRBD2 (5 bases). Germline V gene lookup returns CDR1 MNHEY and CDR2 SVGAGI. V shed 4 bases and J shed 5 bases, with 12 bases lying between them. This CDR3 comprises 14 residues. The CDR3 nucleotides read TGTGCCAGCAGTTTCTTTGAGGGAGACAATGAGCAGTTCTTC. As protein: CASSFFEGDNEQFF.

The rearrangement links TRBV11-2 to TRBJ2-7; 10 positions agree with TRBD2. The V and J ends lost 5 bases and 0 bases, in that order; junction bases with no gene match: 4. Looked up from germline, CDR1 is SGHAT and CDR2 is FQNNGV. The CDR3 sequence is 15 residues long. The CDR3 sequence: CASSLSGGASYEQYF. The CDR3, as DNA: TGTGCCAGCAGCCTCAGCGGGGGGGCCTCCTACGAGCAGTACTTC.

This clone was detected only a few times. The chain joins TRBV6-1 to TRBJ1-1; weak D call: TRBD1 (5 bases). The CDR3 contains 12 residues. Trimming took 8 bases from V and 11 from J, leaving 18 bases between them. Germline CDR1 and CDR2: MNHNS and SASEGT. The CDR3 bases are TGTGCCAGCGTAGAAGGAGGTGGGGGGGCTTTCTTT. Residues: CASVEGGGGAFF.

The J gene is TRBJ2-7, the V gene TRBV30; 8 positions match TRBD1. This CDR3 contains 15 residues. The V gene end was trimmed by 4 bases and the J gene end by 6 bases; junction bases not matched to a gene: 14. The germline gives CDR1 GTSNPN, CDR2 SVGIG (reference sequence). Here the CDR3 reads CAWNSGQGLFGEQYF. CDR3 bases: TGTGCCTGGAATTCTGGACAGGGTTTGTTCGGCGAGCAGTACTTC.

This clone was counted a few times. V is TRBV27 and J is TRBJ1-1; 8 bases fit TRBD1. V lost 6 bases, J lost 4 bases, and 7 bases stayed unmatched. The length of the CDR3 is 14 residues. The germline CDR1 and CDR2 sequences are MNHEY and SMNVEV (reference sequence). DNA of the CDR3: TGTGCCAGCAGGATCGGACAGGGTCCCACTGAAGCTTTCTTT. This encodes CASRIGQGPTEAFF.